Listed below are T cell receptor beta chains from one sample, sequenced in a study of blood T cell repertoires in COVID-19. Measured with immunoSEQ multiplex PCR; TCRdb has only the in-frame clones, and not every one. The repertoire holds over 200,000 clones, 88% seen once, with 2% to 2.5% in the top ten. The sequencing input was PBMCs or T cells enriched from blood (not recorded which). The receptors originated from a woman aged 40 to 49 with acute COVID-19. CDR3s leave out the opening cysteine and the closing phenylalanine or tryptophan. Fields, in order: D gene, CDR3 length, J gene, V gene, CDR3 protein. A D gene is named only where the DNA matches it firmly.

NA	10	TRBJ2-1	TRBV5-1	ASGRAYNEQF
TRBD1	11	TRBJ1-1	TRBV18	ASSLGQDTEAF
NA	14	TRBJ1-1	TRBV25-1	ASSAAPGTMNTEAF
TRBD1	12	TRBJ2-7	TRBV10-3	AISDRQGSYEQY
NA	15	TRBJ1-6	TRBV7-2	ASSPSGFLEANSPLH
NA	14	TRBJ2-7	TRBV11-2	ASSLEEGPSSYEQY
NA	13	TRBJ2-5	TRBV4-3	ASSPRRWEHETQY
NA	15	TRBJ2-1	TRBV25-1	ASSEAGATESYNEQF
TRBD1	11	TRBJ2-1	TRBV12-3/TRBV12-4	ASTWDRGNEQF
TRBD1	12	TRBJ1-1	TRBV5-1	ATRTGASNTEAF
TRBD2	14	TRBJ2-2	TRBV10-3	AITASGGAGTGELF
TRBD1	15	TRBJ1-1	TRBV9	ASSHRPGTGMVTEAF
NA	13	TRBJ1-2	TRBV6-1	ASSETPGVLYGYT
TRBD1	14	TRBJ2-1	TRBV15	ATSLRTGFLDNEQF
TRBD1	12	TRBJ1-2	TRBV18	ASSPRTGDYGYT
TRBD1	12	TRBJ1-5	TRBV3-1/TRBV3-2	ASSQGDRGQPQH
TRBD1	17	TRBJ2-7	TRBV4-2	ASSQEENRGRSRDYEQY
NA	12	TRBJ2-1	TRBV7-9	ASSLALSYNEQF
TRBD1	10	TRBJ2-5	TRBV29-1	SVLRGRETQY
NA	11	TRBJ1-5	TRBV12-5	ASGLDGYQPQH
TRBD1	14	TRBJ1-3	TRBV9	ASSREGAISGNTIY
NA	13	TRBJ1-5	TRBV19	ASSTWTVGDQPQH
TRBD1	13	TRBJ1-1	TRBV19	ASSIPRGRNAEAF
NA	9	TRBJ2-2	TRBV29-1	SVIETGELF
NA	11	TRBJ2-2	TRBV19	ASSILPTGELF
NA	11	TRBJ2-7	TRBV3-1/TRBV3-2	ASSQVDGYEQY
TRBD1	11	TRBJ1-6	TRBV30	AFRTGRNSPLH
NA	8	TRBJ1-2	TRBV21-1	ASSTQRAT
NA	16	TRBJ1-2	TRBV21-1	ASSKAPCRHPANYGYT
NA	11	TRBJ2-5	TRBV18	ASSPNEQETQY
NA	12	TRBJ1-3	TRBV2	ASSESTGRNTIY
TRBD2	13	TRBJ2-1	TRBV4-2	ASSQDESGSVRQF
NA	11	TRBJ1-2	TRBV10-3	AITGDSDYGYT
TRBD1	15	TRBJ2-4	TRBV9	ASSDQPGTGPKNIQY
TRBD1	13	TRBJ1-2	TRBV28	ASSFPGTGTYGYT
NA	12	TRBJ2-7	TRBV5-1	ASSFPTVPPEQY
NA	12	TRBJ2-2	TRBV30	AWSVLDGAGELF
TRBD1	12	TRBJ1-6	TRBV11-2	ASSADRAPSPLH
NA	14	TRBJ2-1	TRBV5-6	ASSSSRFNSYNEQF
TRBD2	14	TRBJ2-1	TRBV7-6	ASSLDLAGLYNEQF
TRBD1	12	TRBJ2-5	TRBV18	ASSPGQGSGTQY
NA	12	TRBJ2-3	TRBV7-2	ASSPGGGRDTQY
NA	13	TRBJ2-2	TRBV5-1	ASSLEGMDTGELF
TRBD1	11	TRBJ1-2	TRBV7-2	ASSNTGGGGYT
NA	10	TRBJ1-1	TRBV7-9	ASIRGTNEAF
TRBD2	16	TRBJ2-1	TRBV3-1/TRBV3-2	ASSQERSGGAGLIEQF
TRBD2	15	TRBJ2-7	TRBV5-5	ASSLVPSGGRSYEQY